Listed below are T cell receptor beta chains from one sample, sequenced in a study of T cell repertoires in cytomegalovirus infection. From the reads, TCRdb called clonotypes with MiXCR, one entry per CDR3 protein. The data hold fewer than 200,000 distinct CDR3 sequences, with approximately 9.6% observed a single time. Material for sequencing was PBMCs. The source is a human donor in good health (CMV status not recorded). Some clones in this sample may be carry-over from other donors' samples. CDR3s include the opening cysteine and the closing phenylalanine or tryptophan. Fields, in order: J gene, clone size, D gene, V gene, CDR3 protein, CDR3 DNA. D genes are given only for firm matches. Not all rows give a size; the values are once, few, many and, for expanded clones, a class.

J: TRBJ2-1
size: many
D: TRBD1
V: TRBV28
CDR3: CASSLGHAGTGAYNEQFF
DNA: TGTGCCAGCAGTTTAGGACATGCCGGGACAGGGGCGTACAATGAGCAGTTCTTC

J: TRBJ2-5
size: many
D: -
V: TRBV20-1
CDR3: CGERTADGETQYF
DNA: TGCGGTGAGAGGACAGCGGACGGGGAGACCCAGTACTTC

J: TRBJ1-4
size: -
D: -
V: TRBV2
CDR3: CARKGREEEKLFF
DNA: TGTGCCAGGAAGGGCAGGGAGGAAGAAAAACTGTTTTTT

J: TRBJ2-5
size: few
D: TRBD2
V: TRBV2
CDR3: CASSESLAGGPKEETQYF
DNA: TGTGCCAGCAGTGAAAGTCTAGCGGGAGGGCCCAAAGAAGAGACCCAGTACTTC

J: TRBJ2-1
size: many
D: TRBD2
V: TRBV2
CDR3: CASSEWEGYNEQFF
DNA: TGTGCCAGCAGTGAGTGGGAGGGGTACAATGAGCAGTTCTTC

J: TRBJ1-1
size: many
D: TRBD1
V: TRBV12-3/TRBV12-4
CDR3: CASSPPGQGSTEAFF
DNA: TGTGCCAGCAGTCCTCCGGGACAGGGCTCCACTGAAGCTTTCTTT

J: TRBJ1-2
size: once
D: -
V: TRBV29-1
CDR3: CSVWNGEGYTF
DNA: TGCAGCGTTTGGAATGGGGAGGGCTACACCTTC

J: TRBJ1-1
size: -
D: -
V: TRBV10-1
CDR3: CASPDRSKLNTEAFF
DNA: TGCGCCAGCCCTGACAGGTCGAAGCTGAACACTGAAGCTTTCTTT

J: TRBJ2-5
size: few
D: TRBD1
V: TRBV28
CDR3: CASRRQGKQETQYF
DNA: TGTGCCAGCAGACGACAGGGTAAACAAGAGACCCAGTACTTC

J: TRBJ1-1
size: -
D: -
V: TRBV30
CDR3: CAWSPEAEAFF
DNA: TGTGCCTGGTCCCCAGAAGCTGAAGCTTTCTTT

J: TRBJ1-4
size: -
D: -
V: TRBV18
CDR3: CASSPQAPVEKLFF
DNA: TGTGCCAGCTCACCCCAGGCACCGGTTGAAAAACTGTTTTTT

J: TRBJ2-7
size: many
D: -
V: TRBV29-1
CDR3: CSVSGIGSYEQYF
DNA: TGCAGCGTTTCCGGGATAGGGTCCTACGAGCAGTACTTC

J: TRBJ2-2
size: many
D: -
V: TRBV7-2
CDR3: CASSLVFGRAGGELFF
DNA: TGTGCCAGCAGCTTAGTGTTCGGCAGGGCGGGCGGGGAGCTGTTTTTT

J: TRBJ1-1
size: many
D: -
V: TRBV7-9
CDR3: CASSLVPGLGTEAFF
DNA: TGTGCCAGCAGCTTAGTTCCGGGGCTTGGTACTGAAGCTTTCTTT

J: TRBJ1-2
size: -
D: -
V: TRBV18
CDR3: CASSPQTDYGYTF
DNA: TGTGCCAGCTCACCGCAGACCGACTATGGCTACACCTTC

J: TRBJ1-5
size: many
D: -
V: TRBV7-9
CDR3: CASSLAERGQPQHF
DNA: TGTGCCAGCAGCTTAGCGGAGAGAGGGCAGCCCCAGCATTTT

J: TRBJ1-1
size: few
D: -
V: TRBV27
CDR3: CASSFSNNLNTEAFF
DNA: TGTGCCAGCAGTTTTTCTAACAACTTAAACACTGAAGCTTTCTTT

J: TRBJ2-7
size: many
D: -
V: TRBV11-2
CDR3: CASSSSPGVGYEQYF
DNA: TGTGCCAGCAGCTCCTCGCCGGGAGTGGGCTACGAGCAGTACTTC

J: TRBJ2-2
size: many
D: TRBD1
V: TRBV6-2/TRBV6-3
CDR3: CASSYQDRDTGELFF
DNA: TGTGCCAGCAGTTACCAGGACAGGGACACCGGGGAGCTGTTTTTT

J: TRBJ1-5
size: few
D: -
V: TRBV28
CDR3: CASSFGSEGRNQPQHF
DNA: TGTGCCAGCAGTTTCGGGTCAGAAGGTCGCAATCAGCCCCAGCATTTT

J: TRBJ2-2
size: few
D: TRBD2
V: TRBV7-3
CDR3: CASSLTGTSGTGGELFF
DNA: TGTGCCAGCAGCTTAACGGGGACTAGCGGGACCGGAGGGGAGCTGTTTTTT

J: TRBJ2-7
size: many
D: TRBD1
V: TRBV7-2
CDR3: CASSLTGVPLYEQYF
DNA: TGTGCCAGCAGCCTAACAGGGGTACCCCTCTACGAGCAGTACTTC

J: TRBJ1-1
size: -
D: -
V: TRBV19
CDR3: CASSMATTTPAAFF
DNA: TGTGCCAGTAGTATGGCAACAACTACCCCCGCGGCTTTCTTT

J: TRBJ1-1
size: many
D: TRBD1
V: TRBV7-2
CDR3: CASSLRTGGWGTEAFF
DNA: TGTGCCAGCAGCTTACGGACAGGGGGCTGGGGCACTGAAGCTTTCTTT

J: TRBJ2-7
size: many
D: -
V: TRBV7-9
CDR3: CASRSRGDEQYF
DNA: TGTGCCAGCAGATCCAGGGGGGACGAGCAGTACTTC

J: TRBJ2-1
size: many
D: -
V: TRBV7-3
CDR3: CASSPGGTASYNEQFF
DNA: TGTGCCAGCAGCCCAGGGGGGACGGCGTCCTACAATGAGCAGTTCTTC

J: TRBJ2-5
size: many
D: -
V: TRBV6-2/TRBV6-3
CDR3: CASTSQSGSRRETQYF
DNA: TGTGCCAGCACTTCCCAATCCGGTTCCCGCAGGGAGACCCAGTACTTC

J: TRBJ1-1
size: -
D: TRBD1
V: TRBV18
CDR3: CASSRAQGVAEAFF
DNA: TGTGCCAGCTCGCGCGCTCAGGGGGTTGCTGAAGCTTTCTTT

J: TRBJ1-2
size: many
D: -
V: TRBV7-2
CDR3: CASSFDSSGYTF
DNA: TGTGCCAGCAGCTTTGACAGTTCCGGCTACACCTTC

J: TRBJ1-2
size: many
D: TRBD1
V: TRBV6-2/TRBV6-3
CDR3: CASSSDLRTGPDGYTF
DNA: TGTGCCAGCAGCTCCGATCTACGGACAGGGCCAGATGGCTACACCTTC

J: TRBJ1-1
size: many
D: -
V: TRBV25-1
CDR3: CASSDGTQNTEAFF
DNA: TGTGCCAGCAGTGATGGGACACAGAACACTGAAGCTTTCTTT

J: TRBJ2-5
size: many
D: -
V: TRBV2
CDR3: CASSRGGETQYF
DNA: TGTGCCAGCAGCCGAGGGGGGGAGACCCAGTACTTC

J: TRBJ1-1
size: -
D: -
V: TRBV4-2
CDR3: CASSQEIGGLSEAFF
DNA: TGTGCCAGCAGCCAAGAAATAGGAGGTTTGTCTGAAGCTTTCTTT

J: TRBJ1-2
size: many
D: -
V: TRBV28
CDR3: CASSAGGNYGYTF
DNA: TGTGCCAGCAGTGCCGGCGGAAACTATGGCTACACCTTC

J: TRBJ2-1
size: many
D: -
V: TRBV11-1
CDR3: CASSLSRENEQFF
DNA: TGTGCCAGCAGCTTGTCCAGGGAGAATGAGCAGTTCTTC

J: TRBJ1-4
size: -
D: TRBD1
V: TRBV25-1
CDR3: CASSENGQANEKLFF
DNA: TGTGCCAGCAGTGAAAACGGACAGGCTAATGAAAAACTGTTTTTT

J: TRBJ1-5
size: few
D: -
V: TRBV20-1
CDR3: CSARGGAGNQPQHF
DNA: TGCAGTGCTAGGGGGGGGGCCGGCAATCAGCCCCAGCATTTT

J: TRBJ2-1
size: many
D: TRBD1
V: TRBV7-8
CDR3: CASSLVSGQGSNEQFF
DNA: TGTGCCAGCAGCTTAGTGTCGGGACAGGGATCCAATGAGCAGTTCTTC

J: TRBJ2-1
size: many
D: -
V: TRBV11-1
CDR3: CASSLAEIAYNEQFF
DNA: TGTGCCAGCAGCTTGGCGGAAATCGCCTACAATGAGCAGTTCTTC

J: TRBJ2-1
size: many
D: -
V: TRBV7-2
CDR3: CASSLDPSSSYNEQFF
DNA: TGTGCCAGCAGCTTAGATCCCTCCAGCTCCTACAATGAGCAGTTCTTC

J: TRBJ2-7
size: many
D: -
V: TRBV7-9
CDR3: CASSLNSASEQYF
DNA: TGTGCCAGCAGCTTGAACAGCGCCTCCGAGCAGTACTTC

J: TRBJ2-5
size: -
D: TRBD2
V: TRBV7-9
CDR3: CASSLGRRERETQYF
DNA: TGTGCCAGCAGCTTAGGTCGGCGGGAGAGAGAGACCCAGTACTTC

J: TRBJ1-1
size: many
D: TRBD1
V: TRBV2
CDR3: CASSKSLVGTGRTEAFF
DNA: TGTGCCAGCAGCAAATCCCTCGTAGGGACAGGGAGGACTGAAGCTTTCTTT

J: TRBJ1-5
size: many
D: TRBD1
V: TRBV7-8
CDR3: CASSQNRGFQPQHF
DNA: TGTGCCAGCAGCCAAAACAGGGGGTTCCAGCCCCAGCATTTT

J: TRBJ2-1
size: many
D: TRBD1
V: TRBV7-2
CDR3: CASSFGDSRYNEQFF
DNA: TGTGCCAGCAGCTTCGGGGACAGCCGCTACAATGAGCAGTTCTTC

J: TRBJ1-1
size: many
D: -
V: TRBV28
CDR3: CASSFQVTEAFF
DNA: TGTGCCAGCAGTTTCCAAGTAACTGAAGCTTTCTTT

J: TRBJ1-1
size: few
D: -
V: TRBV3-1
CDR3: CASSRVQNTEAFF
DNA: TGTGCCAGCAGCCGAGTTCAAAACACTGAAGCTTTCTTT

J: TRBJ2-1
size: -
D: -
V: TRBV10-3
CDR3: CAISPGYPGNEQFF
DNA: TGTGCCATCAGTCCTGGGTACCCGGGGAATGAGCAGTTCTTC

J: TRBJ1-5
size: many
D: -
V: TRBV7-8
CDR3: CASSLGTVDQPQHF
DNA: TGTGCCAGCAGCTTAGGAACAGTGGATCAGCCCCAGCATTTT

J: TRBJ2-5
size: few
D: -
V: TRBV25-1
CDR3: CASMVAETQYF
DNA: TGTGCCAGCATGGTGGCGGAGACCCAGTACTTC

J: TRBJ1-2
size: -
D: -
V: TRBV7-9
CDR3: CASSRDIQNYGYTF
DNA: TGTGCCAGCAGCAGGGACATCCAGAACTATGGCTACACCTTC

J: TRBJ2-5
size: few
D: -
V: TRBV6-6
CDR3: CASSSEITPRGRGETQYF
DNA: TGTGCCAGCAGTTCCGAAATTACTCCAAGGGGCCGGGGTGAGACCCAGTACTTC

J: TRBJ2-7
size: few
D: TRBD1
V: TRBV9
CDR3: CASSVGETGNEQYF
DNA: TGTGCCAGCAGCGTAGGTGAGACAGGGAACGAGCAGTACTTC

J: TRBJ1-2
size: many
D: -
V: TRBV14
CDR3: CASSQDLGSIYGYTF
DNA: TGTGCCAGCAGCCAAGACTTAGGCAGCATCTATGGCTACACCTTC

J: TRBJ2-3
size: -
D: -
V: TRBV28
CDR3: CASSSRTHSVTDTQYF
DNA: TGTGCCAGCAGTTCTCGGACACACTCAGTCACAGATACGCAGTATTTT